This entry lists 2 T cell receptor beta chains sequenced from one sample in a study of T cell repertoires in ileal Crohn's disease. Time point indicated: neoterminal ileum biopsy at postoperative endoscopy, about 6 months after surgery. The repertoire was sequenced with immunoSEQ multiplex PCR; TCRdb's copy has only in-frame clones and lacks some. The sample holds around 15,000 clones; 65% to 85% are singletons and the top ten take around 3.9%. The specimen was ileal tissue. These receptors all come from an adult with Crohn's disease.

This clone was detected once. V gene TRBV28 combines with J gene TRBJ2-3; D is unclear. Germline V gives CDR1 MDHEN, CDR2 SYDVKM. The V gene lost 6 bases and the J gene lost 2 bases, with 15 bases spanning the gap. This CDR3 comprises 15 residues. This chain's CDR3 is CASSPPWGSTDTQYF. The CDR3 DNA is TGTGCCAGCAGCCCCCCCTGGGGATCCACAGATACGCAGTATTTT. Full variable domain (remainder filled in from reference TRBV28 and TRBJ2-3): DVKVTQSSRYLVKRTGEKVFLECVQDMDHENMFWYRQDPGLGLRLIYFSYDVKMKEKGDIPEGYSVSREKKERFSLILESASTNQTSMYLCASSPPWGSTDTQYFGPGTRLTVL.

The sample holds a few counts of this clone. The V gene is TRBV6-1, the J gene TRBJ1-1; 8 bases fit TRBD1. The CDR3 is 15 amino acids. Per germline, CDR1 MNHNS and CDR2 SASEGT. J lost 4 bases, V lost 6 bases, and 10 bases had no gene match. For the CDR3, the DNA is TGTGCCAGCAGGTCGCAACAGGGGGGGTTCACTGAAGCTTTCTTT. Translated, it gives CASRSQQGGFTEAFF.